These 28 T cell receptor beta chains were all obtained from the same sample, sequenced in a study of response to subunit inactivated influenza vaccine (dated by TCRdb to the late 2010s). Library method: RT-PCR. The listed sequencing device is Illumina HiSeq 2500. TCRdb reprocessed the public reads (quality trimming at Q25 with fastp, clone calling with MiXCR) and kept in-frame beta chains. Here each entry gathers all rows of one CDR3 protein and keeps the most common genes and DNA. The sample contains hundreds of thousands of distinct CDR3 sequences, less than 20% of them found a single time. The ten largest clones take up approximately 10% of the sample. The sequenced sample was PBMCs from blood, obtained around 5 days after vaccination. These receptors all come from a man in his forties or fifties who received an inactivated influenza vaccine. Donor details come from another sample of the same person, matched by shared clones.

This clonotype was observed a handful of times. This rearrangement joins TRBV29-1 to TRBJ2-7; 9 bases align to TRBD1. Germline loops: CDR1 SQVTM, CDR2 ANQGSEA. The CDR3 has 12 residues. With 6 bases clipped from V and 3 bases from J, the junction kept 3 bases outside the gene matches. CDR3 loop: CSVRDRVYEQYF. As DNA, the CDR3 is TGCAGCGTCCGGGACAGGGTCTACGAGCAGTACTTC.

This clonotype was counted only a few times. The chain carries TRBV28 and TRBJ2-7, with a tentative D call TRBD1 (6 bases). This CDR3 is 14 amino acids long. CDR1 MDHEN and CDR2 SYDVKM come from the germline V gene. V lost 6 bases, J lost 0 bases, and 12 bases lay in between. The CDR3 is CASSRTVLSYEQYF. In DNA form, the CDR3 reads TGTGCCAGCAGCCGGACAGTACTCTCCTACGAGCAGTACTTC.

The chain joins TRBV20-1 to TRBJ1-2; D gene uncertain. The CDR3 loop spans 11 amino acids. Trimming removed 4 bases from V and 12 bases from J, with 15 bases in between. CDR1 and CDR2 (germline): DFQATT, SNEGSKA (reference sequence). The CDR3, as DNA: TGCAGTGCTAAACAGTCCGGTGATAACACCTTC. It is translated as CSAKQSGDNTF.

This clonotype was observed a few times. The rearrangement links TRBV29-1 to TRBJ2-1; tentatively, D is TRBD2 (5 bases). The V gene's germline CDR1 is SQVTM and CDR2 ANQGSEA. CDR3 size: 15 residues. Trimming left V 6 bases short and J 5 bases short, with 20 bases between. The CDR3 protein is CSVLIVRGGDNEQFF. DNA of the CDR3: TGCAGCGTCCTTATCGTTCGGGGTGGAGACAATGAGCAGTTCTTC.

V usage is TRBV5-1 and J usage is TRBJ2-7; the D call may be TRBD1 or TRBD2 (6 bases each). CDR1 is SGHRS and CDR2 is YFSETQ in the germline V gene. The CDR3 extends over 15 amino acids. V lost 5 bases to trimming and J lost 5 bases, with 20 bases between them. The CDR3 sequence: CASSRRAVGGDEQYF. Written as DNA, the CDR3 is TGCGCCAGCAGTCGCCGGGCGGTGGGGGGCGACGAGCAGTACTTC. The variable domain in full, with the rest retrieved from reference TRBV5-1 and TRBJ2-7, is KAGVTQTPRYLIKTRGQQVTLSCSPISGHRSVSWYQQTPGQGLQFLFEYFSETQRNKGNFPGRFSGRQFSNSRSEMNVSTLELGDSALYLCASSRRAVGGDEQYFGPGTRLTVT.

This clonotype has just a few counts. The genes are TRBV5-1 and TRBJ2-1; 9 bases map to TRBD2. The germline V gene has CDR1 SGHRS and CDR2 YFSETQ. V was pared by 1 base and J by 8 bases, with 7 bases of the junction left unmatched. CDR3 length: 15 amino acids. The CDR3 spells CASSLPSGGLDEQFF. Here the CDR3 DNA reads TGCGCCAGCAGCTTGCCCAGCGGGGGGTTGGATGAGCAGTTCTTC.

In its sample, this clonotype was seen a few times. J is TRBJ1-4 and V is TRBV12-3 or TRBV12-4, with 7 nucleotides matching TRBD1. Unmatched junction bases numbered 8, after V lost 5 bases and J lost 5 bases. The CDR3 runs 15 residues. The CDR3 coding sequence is TGTGCCAGCAGTCCCGGGACAGTCCAAAATGAAAAACTGTTTTTT. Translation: CASSPGTVQNEKLFF.

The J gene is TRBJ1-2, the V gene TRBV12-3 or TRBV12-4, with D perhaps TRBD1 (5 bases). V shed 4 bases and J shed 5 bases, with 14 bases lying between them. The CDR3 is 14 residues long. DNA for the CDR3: TGTGCCAGCAGTTCGGGGGTGGGTTTATATGGCTACACCTTC. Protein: CASSSGVGLYGYTF.

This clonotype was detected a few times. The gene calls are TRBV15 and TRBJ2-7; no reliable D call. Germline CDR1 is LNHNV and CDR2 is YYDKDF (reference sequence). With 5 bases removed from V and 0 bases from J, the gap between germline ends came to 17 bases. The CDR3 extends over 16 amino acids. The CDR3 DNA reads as TGTGCCACCAGCGGCCTTACGGCCTCCTTCTCCTACGAGCAGTACTTC. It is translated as CATSGLTASFSYEQYF.

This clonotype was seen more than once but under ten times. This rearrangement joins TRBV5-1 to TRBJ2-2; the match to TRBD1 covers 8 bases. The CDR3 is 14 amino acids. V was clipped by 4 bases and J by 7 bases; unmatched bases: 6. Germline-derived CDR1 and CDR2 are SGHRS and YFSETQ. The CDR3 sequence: CASSPRQGHGELFF. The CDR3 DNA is TGCGCCAGCAGCCCTAGACAGGGGCACGGGGAGCTGTTTTTT.

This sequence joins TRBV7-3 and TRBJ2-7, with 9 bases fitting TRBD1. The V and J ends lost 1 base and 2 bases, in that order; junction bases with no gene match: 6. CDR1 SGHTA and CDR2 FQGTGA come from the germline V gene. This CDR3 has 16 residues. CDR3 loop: CASSLSRDREAYEQYF. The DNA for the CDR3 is TGTGCCAGCAGCTTAAGTAGGGACAGGGAGGCCTACGAGCAGTACTTC. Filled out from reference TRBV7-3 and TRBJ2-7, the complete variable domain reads GAGVSQTPSNKVTEKGKYVELRCDPISGHTALYWYRQSLGQGPEFLIYFQGTGAADDSGLPNDRFFAVRPEGSVSTLKIQRTERGDSAVYLCASSLSRDREAYEQYFGPGTRLTVT.

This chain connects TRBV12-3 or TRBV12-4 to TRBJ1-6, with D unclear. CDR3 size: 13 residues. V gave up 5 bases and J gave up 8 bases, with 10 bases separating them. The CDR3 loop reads CASSPERYSPLHF. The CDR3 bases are TGTGCCAGCAGTCCAGAGCGGTATTCACCCCTCCACTTT.

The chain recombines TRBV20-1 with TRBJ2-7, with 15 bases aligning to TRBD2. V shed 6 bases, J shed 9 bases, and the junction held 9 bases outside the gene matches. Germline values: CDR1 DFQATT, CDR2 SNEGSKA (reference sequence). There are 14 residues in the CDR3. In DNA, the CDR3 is TGCAGTGCACACGGGACTAGCGGGAGGATTGGGCAGTACTTC. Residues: CSAHGTSGRIGQYF.

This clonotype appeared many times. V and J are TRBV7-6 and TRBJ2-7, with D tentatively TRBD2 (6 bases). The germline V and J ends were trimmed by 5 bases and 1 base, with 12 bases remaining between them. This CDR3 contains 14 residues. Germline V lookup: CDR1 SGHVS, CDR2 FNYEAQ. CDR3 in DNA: TGTGCCAGCAGCCTTAAGGGAGGTTCCTACGAGCAGTACTTC. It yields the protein CASSLKGGSYEQYF.

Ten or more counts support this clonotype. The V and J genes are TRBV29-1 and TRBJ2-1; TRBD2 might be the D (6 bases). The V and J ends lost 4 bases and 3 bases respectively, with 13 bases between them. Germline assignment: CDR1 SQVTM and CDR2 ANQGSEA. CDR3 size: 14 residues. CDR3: CSVVRGYDYNEQFF. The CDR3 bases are TGCAGCGTTGTCCGGGGGTATGACTACAATGAGCAGTTCTTC.

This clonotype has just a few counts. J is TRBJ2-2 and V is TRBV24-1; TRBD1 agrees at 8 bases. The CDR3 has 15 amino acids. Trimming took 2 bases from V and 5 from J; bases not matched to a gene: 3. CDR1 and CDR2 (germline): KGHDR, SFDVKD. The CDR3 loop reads CATSDSRTGTGELFF. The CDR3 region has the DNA TGTGCCACCAGTGATTCCCGGACAGGGACCGGGGAGCTGTTTTTT.

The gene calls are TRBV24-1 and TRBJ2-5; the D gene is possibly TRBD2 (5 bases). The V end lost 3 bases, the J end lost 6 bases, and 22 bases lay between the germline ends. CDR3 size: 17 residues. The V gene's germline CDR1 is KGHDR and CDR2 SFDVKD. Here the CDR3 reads CATSDASVWGANKTQYF. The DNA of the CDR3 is TGTGCCACCAGTGATGCATCCGTTTGGGGAGCGAACAAGACCCAGTACTTC.

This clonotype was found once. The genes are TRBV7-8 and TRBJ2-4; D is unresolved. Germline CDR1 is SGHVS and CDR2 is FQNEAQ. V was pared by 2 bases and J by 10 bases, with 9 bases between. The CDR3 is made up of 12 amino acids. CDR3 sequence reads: CASSLSAEIQYF. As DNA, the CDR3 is TGTGCCAGCAGCTTATCGGCAGAGATTCAGTACTTC.

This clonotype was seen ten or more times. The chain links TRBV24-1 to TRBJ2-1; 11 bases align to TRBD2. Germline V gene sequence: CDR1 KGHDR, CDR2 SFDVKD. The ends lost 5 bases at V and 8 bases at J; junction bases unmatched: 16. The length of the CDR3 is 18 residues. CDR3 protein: CATSGTSGPHSSGYEQFF. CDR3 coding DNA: TGTGCCACCAGTGGGACTAGCGGGCCCCATTCATCGGGCTATGAGCAGTTCTTC.

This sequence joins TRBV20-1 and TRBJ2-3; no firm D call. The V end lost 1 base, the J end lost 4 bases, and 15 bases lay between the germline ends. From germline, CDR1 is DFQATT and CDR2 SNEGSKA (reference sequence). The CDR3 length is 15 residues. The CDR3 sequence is CSARGWPGTADTQYF. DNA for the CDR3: TGCAGTGCTAGAGGGTGGCCCGGCACGGCAGATACGCAGTATTTT.

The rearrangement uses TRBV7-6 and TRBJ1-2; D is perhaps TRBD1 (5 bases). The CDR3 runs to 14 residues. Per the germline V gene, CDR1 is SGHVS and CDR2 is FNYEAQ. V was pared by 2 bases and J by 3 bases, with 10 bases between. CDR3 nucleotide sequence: TGTGCCAGCAGCTTATGGGGAGGGGACTATGGCTACACCTTC. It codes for CASSLWGGDYGYTF.

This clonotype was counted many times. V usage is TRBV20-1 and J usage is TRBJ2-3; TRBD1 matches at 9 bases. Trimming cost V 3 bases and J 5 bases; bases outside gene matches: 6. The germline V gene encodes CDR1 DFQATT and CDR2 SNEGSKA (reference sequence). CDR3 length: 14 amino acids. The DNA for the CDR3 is TGCAGTGCTAGCCCGGGACAGGGTGGAGATACGCAGTATTTT. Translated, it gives CSASPGQGGDTQYF.

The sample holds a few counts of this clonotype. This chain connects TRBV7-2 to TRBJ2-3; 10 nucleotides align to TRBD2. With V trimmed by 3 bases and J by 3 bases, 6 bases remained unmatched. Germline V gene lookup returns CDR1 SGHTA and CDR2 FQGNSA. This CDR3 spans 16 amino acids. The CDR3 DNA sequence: TGTGCCAGCAGCTTGTTAGCGGGGGGTTTGACAGATACGCAGTATTTT. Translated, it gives CASSLLAGGLTDTQYF.

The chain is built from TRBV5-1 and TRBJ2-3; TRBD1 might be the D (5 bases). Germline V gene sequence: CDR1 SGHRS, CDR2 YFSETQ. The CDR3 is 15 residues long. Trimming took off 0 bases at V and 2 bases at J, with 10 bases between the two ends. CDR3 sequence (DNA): TGCGCCAGCAGCTTGGAGGGGTATTACACAGATACGCAGTATTTT. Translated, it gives CASSLEGYYTDTQYF.

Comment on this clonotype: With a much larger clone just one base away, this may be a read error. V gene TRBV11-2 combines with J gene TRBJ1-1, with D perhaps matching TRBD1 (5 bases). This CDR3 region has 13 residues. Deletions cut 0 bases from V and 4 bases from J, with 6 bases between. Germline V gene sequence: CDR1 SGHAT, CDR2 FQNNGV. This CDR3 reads CASSLERGTEAFF. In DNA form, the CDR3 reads TGTGCCAGCAGCTTAGAGAGGGGCACTGAAGCTTTCTTT.

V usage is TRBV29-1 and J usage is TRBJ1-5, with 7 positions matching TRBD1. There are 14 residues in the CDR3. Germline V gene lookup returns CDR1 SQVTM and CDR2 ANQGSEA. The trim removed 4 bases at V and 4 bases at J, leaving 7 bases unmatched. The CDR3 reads CSVVVGTANQPQHF. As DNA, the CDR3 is TGCAGCGTTGTAGTTGGGACAGCTAATCAGCCCCAGCATTTT.

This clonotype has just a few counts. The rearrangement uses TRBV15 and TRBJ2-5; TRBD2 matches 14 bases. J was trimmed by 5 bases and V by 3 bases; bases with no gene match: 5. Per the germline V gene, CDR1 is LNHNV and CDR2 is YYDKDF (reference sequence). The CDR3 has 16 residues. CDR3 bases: TGTGCCACCAGCAGGGGACTAGCGGGGGCCTCCGAGACCCAGTACTTC. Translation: CATSRGLAGASETQYF.

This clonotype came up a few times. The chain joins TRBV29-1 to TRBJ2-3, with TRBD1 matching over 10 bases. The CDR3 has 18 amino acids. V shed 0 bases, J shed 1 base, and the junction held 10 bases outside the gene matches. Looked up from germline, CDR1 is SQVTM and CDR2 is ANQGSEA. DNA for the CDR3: TGCAGCGTTGAAGATTTCGACAGGGGGCGCCTTGGCACAGATACGCAGTATTTT. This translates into CSVEDFDRGRLGTDTQYF.